The entry below describes one T cell receptor beta chain. These data come from a study of CD8 T cells in Susac syndrome. With random hexamers, reverse transcription was performed on roughly 0.5 to 1 ug of RNA. MiXCR was run by TCRdb on the immunoSEQ multiplex PCR reads, yielding one entry per CDR3 protein. The sample shows 95,000 to 150,000 distinct CDR3 sequences, approximately 96% of them seen only once. This CDR3 contains 14 residues. The chain has TRBV21-1 and TRBJ1-5; the table's TRBD1 call for D was not verified on the DNA. TRBV21-1 is described as a pseudogene. The sample comprised CD4+ T cells from PBMCs. This receptor was taken from a human donor in good health. The CDR3 loop reads CASSTDRGNQPQHF. CDR3 sequence (DNA): TGTGCCAGCAGCACGGACAGGGGTAATCAGCCCCAGCATTTT.